These 13 T cell receptor beta chains came from one sample sequenced in a study of Tregs in tolerant kidney transplant recipients. Clones were sequenced by immunoSEQ multiplex PCR, and TCRdb holds only the in-frame ones, with some missing. The sample records about 61,000 clones, 80% to 90% being singletons. Source: Tregs from blood, taken before the transplant. The receptors were sampled from a human donor who received a combined kidney and bone marrow transplant.

The chain uses TRBV7-8 and TRBJ1-1, with D maybe TRBD1 (5 bases). This CDR3 region has 14 residues. Germline CDR1 and CDR2: SGHVS and FQNEAQ. Trimming stripped 1 base from V and 6 bases from J, with 12 bases between. CDR3 residues: CASSLVGGLAEAFF. The CDR3 nucleotides are TGTGCCAGCAGCTTAGTGGGGGGTTTAGCTGAAGCTTTCTTT.

This clone has just one count. The chain links TRBV20-1 to TRBJ1-2; D uncertain. V shed 2 bases and J shed 6 bases, with 7 bases lying between them. CDR3 length: 11 amino acids. CDR1 DFQATT and CDR2 SNEGSKA come from the germline V gene (reference sequence). The CDR3 here is CSARNRDGYTF. DNA for the CDR3: TGCAGTGCTAGAAATCGGGATGGCTACACCTTC.

The V gene is TRBV19, the J gene TRBJ2-6; D is undetermined. This CDR3 has 19 amino acids. Germline values: CDR1 LNHDA, CDR2 SQIVND (reference sequence). Deletions cut 4 bases from V and 5 bases from J, with 24 bases between. The CDR3 DNA is TGTGCCAGTAGTACTGTGTCGACCAAATCACAAAGTCGGGCCAACGTCCTGACTTTC. Amino acids: CASSTVSTKSQSRANVLTF.

This clone was counted between two and nine times. The rearrangement uses TRBV6-6 and TRBJ1-2, with 8 bases that match TRBD1. This CDR3 comprises 13 residues. The germline V gene encodes CDR1 MNHNY and CDR2 SVGAGI (reference sequence). With 5 bases clipped from V and 7 bases from J, the junction kept 6 bases outside the gene matches. The CDR3 here is CASSKTGAGGYTF. The CDR3 bases are TGTGCCAGCAGTAAGACAGGGGCCGGTGGCTACACCTTC.

This sequence joins TRBV10-3 and TRBJ2-2; D may be TRBD2 (6 bases). There are 17 residues in the CDR3. Germline V gene lookup returns CDR1 ENHRY and CDR2 SYGVKD. V dropped 2 bases and J dropped 6 bases, with 19 bases sitting between them. The CDR3 spells CAISEPRGSSAPGELFF. CDR3 coding DNA: TGTGCCATCAGTGAGCCCCGGGGGTCCAGTGCACCCGGGGAGCTGTTTTTT.

This clone appeared a single time. V is TRBV18 and J is TRBJ2-7, with 13 bases aligning to TRBD2. This CDR3 is 18 amino acids long. In germline, CDR1 is KGHSH, CDR2 LQKENI. V trimming: 6 bases; J trimming: 0 bases; junction bases outside the gene matches: 11. The CDR3 bases are TGTGCCAGCTCTCCTGAACTAGCGGGAGGGCCCTACTCCTACGAGCAGTACTTC. Its translation: CASSPELAGGPYSYEQYF.

The V call is TRBV5-1, the J call TRBJ1-3; TRBD1 is a possible D gene (6 bases). CDR1 and CDR2 from the germline V gene are SGHRS and YFSETQ. This CDR3 has 17 amino acids. The germline V and J ends were trimmed by 4 bases and 4 bases, with 21 bases remaining between them. The CDR3 spells CASSHRPTGLSGNTIYF. CDR3 DNA: TGCGCCAGCAGCCACAGACCAACAGGGTTGTCGGGAAACACCATATATTTT.

The rearrangement joins TRBV5-1 to TRBJ1-6, with no clear D. Germline V gene sequence: CDR1 SGHRS, CDR2 YFSETQ. V was clipped by 0 bases and J by 12 bases, with 16 bases between them. This CDR3 spans 15 amino acids. CDR3 amino acids: CASSLVGSSREPLHF. CDR3 nucleotide sequence: TGCGCCAGCAGCTTGGTGGGGTCGTCCCGGGAACCCCTCCACTTT.

This chain joins TRBV5-8 and TRBJ2-7; D may be TRBD2 (6 bases). CDR1 is SGHTS, CDR2 YDEGEE, per germline. V lost 7 bases and J 1 base, leaving 9 bases between the germline ends. CDR3 length: 12 residues. The CDR3 loop reads CASSRGSYEQYF. CDR3 nucleotides: TGTGCCAGCTCCCGGGGGTCCTACGAGCAGTACTTC.

The chain uses TRBV5-6 and TRBJ2-7; 11 nucleotides match TRBD2. The germline gives CDR1 SGHDT, CDR2 YYEEEE. The CDR3 totals 15 residues. V lost 4 bases, J lost 3 bases, and 6 bases stayed unmatched. In nucleotides, the CDR3 is TGTGCCAGCAGCGCGGGACTAGCGGACAGCTACGAGCAGTACTTC. Residues: CASSAGLADSYEQYF.

The chain carries TRBV5-4 and TRBJ2-7, with TRBD2 matching 14 bases. CDR1 is SGHNT and CDR2 is YYREEE in the germline V gene (reference sequence). This CDR3 spans 16 amino acids. The trim removed 2 bases at V and 2 bases at J, leaving 3 bases unmatched. The CDR3 DNA is TGTGCCAGCAGCTTCGGGGGACTAGCGGGAGCCTACGAGCAGTACTTC. Translated: CASSFGGLAGAYEQYF.

The chain recombines TRBV6-6 with TRBJ2-7, with D uncertain. The CDR3 spans 14 residues. Deletions cut 6 bases from V and 9 bases from J, with 21 bases between. Germline V gives CDR1 MNHNY, CDR2 SVGAGI (reference sequence). CDR3 region: CASSPRFGSIGQYF. Written as DNA, the CDR3 is TGTGCCAGCAGCCCCAGGTTCGGGTCGATCGGGCAGTACTTC.

The chain couples TRBV7-2 to TRBJ2-3, with TRBD2 identical over 9 bases. The CDR3 is made up of 18 amino acids. Trimming at V came to 0 bases and at J to 5 bases, leaving 12 bases not matched to a gene. Germline CDR1 reads SGHTA; CDR2 reads FQGNSA. For the CDR3, the DNA is TGTGCCAGCAGCTTAGCGTCGGCGGCGGGAGGGGTTGTAGATACGCAGTATTTT. It encodes CASSLASAAGGVVDTQYF.